One TCR beta chain is described in this entry. This sample stems from a study of T cells in Graves' hyperthyroidism and ophthalmopathy. TCR beta CDR3 region amplification was performed from RNA transcripts. The HTBI primer set drove a first-round RT-PCR of the TCR CDR3. MiXCR, run by TCRdb on the multiplex PCR reads, gives a single entry per CDR3 protein. In the table there are a few hundred thousand distinct CDR3 sequences, 15% of which are singletons. The CDR3 loop spans 17 amino acids. V lost 10 bases, J lost 2 bases, and 25 bases lay in between. The germline V gene encodes CDR1 MNHNS and CDR2 SASEGT.

The chain carries TRBV6-1 and TRBJ2-3, with D possibly called TRBD1 or TRBD2 (6 bases each). This receptor was obtained from a woman aged 30 to 39 with Graves' hyperthyroidism. The source material was blood. CDR3 sequence reads: CATQPGAPVSYTDTQYF. The CDR3 nucleotides are TGTGCCACCCAGCCGGGGGCCCCTGTTTCCTACACAGATACGCAGTATTTT.